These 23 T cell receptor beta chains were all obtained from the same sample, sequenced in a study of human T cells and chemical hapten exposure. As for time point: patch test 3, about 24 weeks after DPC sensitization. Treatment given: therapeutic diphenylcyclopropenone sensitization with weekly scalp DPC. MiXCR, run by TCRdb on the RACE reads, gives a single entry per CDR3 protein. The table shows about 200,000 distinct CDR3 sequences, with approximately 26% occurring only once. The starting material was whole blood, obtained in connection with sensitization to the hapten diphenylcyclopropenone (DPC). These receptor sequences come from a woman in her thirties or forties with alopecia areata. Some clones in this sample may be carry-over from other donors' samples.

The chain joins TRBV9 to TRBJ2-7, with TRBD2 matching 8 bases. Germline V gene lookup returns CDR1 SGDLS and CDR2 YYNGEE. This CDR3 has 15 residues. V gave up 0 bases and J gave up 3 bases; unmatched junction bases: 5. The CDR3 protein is CASSVEFSGIYEQYF. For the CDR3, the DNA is TGTGCCAGCAGCGTAGAATTTAGCGGGATCTACGAGCAGTACTTC.

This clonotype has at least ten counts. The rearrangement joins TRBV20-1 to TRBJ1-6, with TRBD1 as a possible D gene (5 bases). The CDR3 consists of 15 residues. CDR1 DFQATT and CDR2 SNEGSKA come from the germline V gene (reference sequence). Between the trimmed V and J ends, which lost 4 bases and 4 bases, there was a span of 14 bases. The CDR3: CSAKGTGGYNSPLHF. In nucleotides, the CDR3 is TGCAGTGCTAAGGGGACGGGAGGTTATAATTCACCCCTCCACTTT.

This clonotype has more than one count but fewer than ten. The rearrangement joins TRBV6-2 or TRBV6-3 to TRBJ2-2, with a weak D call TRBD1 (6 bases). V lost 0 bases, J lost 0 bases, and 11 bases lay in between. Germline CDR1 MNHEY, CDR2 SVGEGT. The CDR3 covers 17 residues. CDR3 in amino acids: CASSYSRDTPNTGELFF. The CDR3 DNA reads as TGTGCCAGCAGTTACTCCCGGGACACCCCGAACACCGGGGAGCTGTTTTTT.

CDR3 DNA sequence: TGTGCCATCAGTGAGTCGATCGGAGCCTACGAGCAGTACTTC. This translates into CAISESIGAYEQYF. The V and J genes are TRBV10-3 and TRBJ2-7; D is unresolved. There are 14 residues in the CDR3. V lost 0 bases and J lost 2, with 8 bases in between. CDR1 and CDR2 from the germline V gene are ENHRY and SYGVKD.

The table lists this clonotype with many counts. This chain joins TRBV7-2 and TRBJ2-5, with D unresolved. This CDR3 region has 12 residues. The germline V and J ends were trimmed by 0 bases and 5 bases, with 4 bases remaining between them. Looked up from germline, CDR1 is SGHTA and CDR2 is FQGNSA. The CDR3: CASSLARETQYF. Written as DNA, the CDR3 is TGTGCCAGCAGCTTAGCTCGGGAGACCCAGTACTTC. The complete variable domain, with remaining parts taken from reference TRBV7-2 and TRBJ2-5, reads GAGVSQSPSNKVTEKGKDVELRCDPISGHTALYWYRQSLGQGLEFLIYFQGNSAPDKSGLPSDRFSAERTGGSVSTLTIQRTQQEDSAVYLCASSLARETQYFGPGTRLLVL.

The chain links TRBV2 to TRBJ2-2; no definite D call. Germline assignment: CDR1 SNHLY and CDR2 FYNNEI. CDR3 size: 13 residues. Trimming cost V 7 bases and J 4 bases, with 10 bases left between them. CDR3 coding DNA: TGTGCCAGCAAACGCGAAGGCACCGGGGAGCTGTTTTTT. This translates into CASKREGTGELFF.

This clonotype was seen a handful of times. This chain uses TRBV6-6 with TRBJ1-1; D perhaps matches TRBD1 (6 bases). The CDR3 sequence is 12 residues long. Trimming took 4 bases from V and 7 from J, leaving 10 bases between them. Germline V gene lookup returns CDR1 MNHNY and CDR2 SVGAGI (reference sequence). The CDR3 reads CASSFGQLEAFF. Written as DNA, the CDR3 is TGTGCCAGCAGTTTCGGACAGCTTGAAGCTTTCTTT.

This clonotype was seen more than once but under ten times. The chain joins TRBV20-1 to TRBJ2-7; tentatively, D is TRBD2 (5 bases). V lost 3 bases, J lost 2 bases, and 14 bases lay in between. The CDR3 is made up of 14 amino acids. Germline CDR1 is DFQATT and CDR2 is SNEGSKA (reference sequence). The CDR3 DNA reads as TGCAGTGCTAGTCGGGAAGCGGATACCTACGAGCAGTACTTC. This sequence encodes CSASREADTYEQYF.

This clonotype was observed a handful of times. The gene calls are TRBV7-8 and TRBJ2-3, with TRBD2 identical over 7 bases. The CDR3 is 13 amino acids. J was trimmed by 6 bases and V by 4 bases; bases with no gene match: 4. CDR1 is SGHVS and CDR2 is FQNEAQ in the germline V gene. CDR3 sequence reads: CASSSGTTDTQYF. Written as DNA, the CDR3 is TGTGCCAGCAGCTCCGGGACTACTGATACGCAGTATTTT.

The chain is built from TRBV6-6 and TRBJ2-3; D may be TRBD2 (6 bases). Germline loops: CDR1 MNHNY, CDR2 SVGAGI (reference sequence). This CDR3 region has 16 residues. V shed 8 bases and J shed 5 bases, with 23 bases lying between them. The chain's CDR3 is CASLAVRGRSVDTQYF. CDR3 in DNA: TGTGCCAGCCTCGCGGTGCGGGGACGTTCTGTAGATACGCAGTATTTT.

The CDR3 coding sequence is TGCGCCAGCAGCACCGGGACTTCCCCTAGCACAGATACGCAGTATTTT. Translated, it gives CASSTGTSPSTDTQYF. The chain couples TRBV5-1 to TRBJ2-3, with a possible D match to TRBD2 (6 bases). V lost 4 bases, J lost 0 bases, and 15 bases lay in between. Germline-derived CDR1 and CDR2 are SGHRS and YFSETQ. The CDR3 has 16 residues.

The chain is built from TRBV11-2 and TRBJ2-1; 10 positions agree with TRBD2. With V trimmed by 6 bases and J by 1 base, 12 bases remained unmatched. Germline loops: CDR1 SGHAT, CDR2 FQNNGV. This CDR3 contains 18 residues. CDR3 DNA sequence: TGTGCCAGCAGACGCCTAGCGGGAGACCCTTTTTCCTACAATGAGCAGTTCTTC. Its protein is CASRRLAGDPFSYNEQFF.

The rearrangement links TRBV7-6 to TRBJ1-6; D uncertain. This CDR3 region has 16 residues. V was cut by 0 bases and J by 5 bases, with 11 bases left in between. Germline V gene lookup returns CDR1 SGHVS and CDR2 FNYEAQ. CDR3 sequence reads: CASSLARPGNNSPLHF. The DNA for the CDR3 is TGTGCCAGCAGCTTAGCGCGTCCGGGGAATAATTCACCCCTCCACTTT. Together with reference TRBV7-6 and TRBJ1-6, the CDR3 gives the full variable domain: GAGVSQSPRYKVTKRGQDVALRCDPISGHVSLYWYRQALGQGPEFLTYFNYEAQQDKSGLPNDRFSAERPEGSISTLTIQRTEQRDSAMYRCASSLARPGNNSPLHFGNGTRLTVT.

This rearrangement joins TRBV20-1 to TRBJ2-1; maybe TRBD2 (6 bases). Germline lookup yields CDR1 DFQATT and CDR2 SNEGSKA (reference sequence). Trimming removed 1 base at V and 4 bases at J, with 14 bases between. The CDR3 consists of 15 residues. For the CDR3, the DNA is TGCAGTGCTAGAGGGGGGGAATTGGGGTACAATGAGCAGTTCTTC. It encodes CSARGGELGYNEQFF.

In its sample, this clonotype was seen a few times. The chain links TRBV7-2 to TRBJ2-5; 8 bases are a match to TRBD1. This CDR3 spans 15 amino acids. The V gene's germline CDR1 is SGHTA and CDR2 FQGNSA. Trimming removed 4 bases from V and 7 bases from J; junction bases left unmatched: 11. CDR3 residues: CASSSVTGAEVTQYF. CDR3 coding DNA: TGTGCCAGCAGCTCGGTGACAGGGGCGGAGGTGACCCAGTACTTC.

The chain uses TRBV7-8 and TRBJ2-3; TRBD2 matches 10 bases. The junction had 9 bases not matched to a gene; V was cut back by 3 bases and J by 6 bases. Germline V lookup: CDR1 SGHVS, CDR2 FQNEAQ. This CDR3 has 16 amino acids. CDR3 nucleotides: TGTGCCAGCAGCTTTACTAGCGGGACTATTTTGGATACGCAGTATTTT. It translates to CASSFTSGTILDTQYF.

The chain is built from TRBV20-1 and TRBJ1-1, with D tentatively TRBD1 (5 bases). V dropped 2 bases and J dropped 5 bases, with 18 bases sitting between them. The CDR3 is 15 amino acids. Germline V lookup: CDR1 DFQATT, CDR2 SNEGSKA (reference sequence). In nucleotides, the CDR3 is TGCAGTGCTAGATCACACCAGGGTGCATGGACTGAAGCTTTCTTT. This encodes CSARSHQGAWTEAFF.

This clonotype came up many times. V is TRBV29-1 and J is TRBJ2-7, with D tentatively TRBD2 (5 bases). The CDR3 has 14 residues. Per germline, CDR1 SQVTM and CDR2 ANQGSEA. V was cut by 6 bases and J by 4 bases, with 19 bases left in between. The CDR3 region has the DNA TGCAGCGTCGGGATGGATACTCAGACGTACGAGCAGTACTTC. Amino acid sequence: CSVGMDTQTYEQYF.

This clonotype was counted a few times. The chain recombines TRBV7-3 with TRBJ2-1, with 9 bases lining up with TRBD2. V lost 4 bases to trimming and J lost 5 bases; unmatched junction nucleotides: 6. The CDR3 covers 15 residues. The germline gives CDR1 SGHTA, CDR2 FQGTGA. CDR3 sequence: CASSSLAGINNEQFF. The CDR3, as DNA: TGTGCCAGCAGCTCCCTAGCGGGAATAAACAATGAGCAGTTCTTC.

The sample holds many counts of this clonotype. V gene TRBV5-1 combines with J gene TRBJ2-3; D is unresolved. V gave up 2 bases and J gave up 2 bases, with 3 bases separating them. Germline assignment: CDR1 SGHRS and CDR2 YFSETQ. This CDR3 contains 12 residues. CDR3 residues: CASSFDTDTQYF. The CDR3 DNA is TGCGCCAGCAGCTTCGACACAGATACGCAGTATTTT.

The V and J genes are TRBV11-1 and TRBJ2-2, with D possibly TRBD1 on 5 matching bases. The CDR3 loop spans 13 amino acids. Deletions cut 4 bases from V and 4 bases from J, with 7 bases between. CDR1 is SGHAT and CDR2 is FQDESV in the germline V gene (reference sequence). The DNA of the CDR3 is TGTGCCAGCAGCTCAGGGTTCACCGGGGAGCTGTTTTTT. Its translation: CASSSGFTGELFF.

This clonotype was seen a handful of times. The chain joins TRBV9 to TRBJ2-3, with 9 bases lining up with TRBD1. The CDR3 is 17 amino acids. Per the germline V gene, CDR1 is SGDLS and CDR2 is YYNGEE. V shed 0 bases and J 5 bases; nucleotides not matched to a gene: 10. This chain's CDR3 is CASSVAWADRGEDTQYF. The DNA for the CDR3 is TGTGCCAGCAGCGTAGCTTGGGCGGACAGGGGAGAAGATACGCAGTATTTT.

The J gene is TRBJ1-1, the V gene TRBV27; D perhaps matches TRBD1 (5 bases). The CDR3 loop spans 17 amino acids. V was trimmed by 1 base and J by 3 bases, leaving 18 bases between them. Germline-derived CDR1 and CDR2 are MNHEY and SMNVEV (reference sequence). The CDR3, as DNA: TGTGCCAGCAGTTTATACGGCTCGGCAGGAGGGGACACTGAAGCTTTCTTT. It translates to CASSLYGSAGGDTEAFF.